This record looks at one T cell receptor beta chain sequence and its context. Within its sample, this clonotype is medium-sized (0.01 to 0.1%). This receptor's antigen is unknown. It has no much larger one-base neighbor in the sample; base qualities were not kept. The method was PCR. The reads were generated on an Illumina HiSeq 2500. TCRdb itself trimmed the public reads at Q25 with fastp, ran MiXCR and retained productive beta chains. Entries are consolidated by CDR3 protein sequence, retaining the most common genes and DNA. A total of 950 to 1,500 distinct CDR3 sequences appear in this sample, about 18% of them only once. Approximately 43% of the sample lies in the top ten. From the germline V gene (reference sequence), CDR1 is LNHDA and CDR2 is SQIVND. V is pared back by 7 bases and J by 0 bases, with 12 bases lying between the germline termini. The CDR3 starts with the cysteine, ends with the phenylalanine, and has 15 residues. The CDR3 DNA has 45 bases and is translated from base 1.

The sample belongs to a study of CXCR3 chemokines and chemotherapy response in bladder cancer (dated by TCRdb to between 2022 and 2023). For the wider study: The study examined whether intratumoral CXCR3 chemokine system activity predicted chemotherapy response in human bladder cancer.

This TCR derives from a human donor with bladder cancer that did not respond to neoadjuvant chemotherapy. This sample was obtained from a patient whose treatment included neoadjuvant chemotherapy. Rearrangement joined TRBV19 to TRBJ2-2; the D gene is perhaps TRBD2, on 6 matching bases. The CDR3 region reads CASTKTSPNTGELFF. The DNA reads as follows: TGTGCCAGTACCAAAACTAGCCCGAACACCGGGGAGCTGTTTTTT.